The present entry profiles one TCR beta chain with its context. The antigen remains undetermined. This sample is part of a study of cytomegalovirus exposure and HLA in healthy donors. Broader study findings: Beyond CMV serostatus, there was no information to go on about immune exposure.

Germline V gene data show CDR1 as SGHVS and CDR2 as FNYEAQ. Unmatched junction bases numbered 12, after V lost 2 bases and J lost 8 bases. The CDR3 loop spans 16 amino acids. Both 60 Vbeta primers and 13 Jbeta primers went into the PCR. The table came from immunoSEQ multiplex PCR; TCRdb's copy has only in-frame clones and leaves some out. The table records about 92,000 clones, approximately 85% of them present only once. The receptor was isolated from a woman aged 18-35 years in good health and CMV-seropositive. The sample comprised PBMCs. The chain combines TRBV7-6 with TRBJ1-2; the match to TRBD1 covers 9 bases. CDR3 region: CASSLYGTGTPGGYTF. The CDR3 nucleotides are TGTGCCAGCAGCTTATACGGGACAGGGACTCCGGGGGGCTACACCTTC.